This TCR beta chain derives from a study of cytomegalovirus exposure and HLA in healthy donors. Study at large: An early data release held some 85 million unique TCRs from HLA-typed donors.

The germline gives CDR1 LGHNT, CDR2 FRNRAP. The length of the CDR3 is 15 residues. V lost 7 bases, J lost 9 bases, and 16 bases stayed unmatched. Study results and caveats: For TCR beta chains, V- and J-gene trimming was later linked to a missense DCLRE1C variant. The study flagged roughly 150 TCR beta chains as cytomegalovirus-associated.

Amplification used 60 Vbeta primers and 13 Jbeta primers. TCRdb keeps only in-frame clones here, not all; method: immunoSEQ multiplex PCR. This table holds 110,000 to 150,000 clones, around 73% found once. For this clone: The antigen is undetermined.

Specimen: PBMCs. The rearrangement joins TRBV12-5 to TRBJ2-7, with 9 bases lining up with TRBD1. The receptor was isolated from a female donor in good health and CMV-seronegative. The CDR3 bases are TGTGCTAGTGAAGCCCCTTCGACAGGGGGGGTGGGGCAGTACTTC. Translation gives CASEAPSTGGVGQYF.